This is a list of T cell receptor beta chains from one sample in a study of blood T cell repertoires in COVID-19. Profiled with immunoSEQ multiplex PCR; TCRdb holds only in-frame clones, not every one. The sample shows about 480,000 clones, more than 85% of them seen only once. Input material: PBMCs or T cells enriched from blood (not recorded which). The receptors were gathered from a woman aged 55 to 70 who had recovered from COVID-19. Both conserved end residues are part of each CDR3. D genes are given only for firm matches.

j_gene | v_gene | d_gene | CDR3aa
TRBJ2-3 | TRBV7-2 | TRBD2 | CASSSGTSGGAGTDTQYF
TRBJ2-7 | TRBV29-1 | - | CSAFDLRYEQYF
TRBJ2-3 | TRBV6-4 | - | CASSGQASDTQYF
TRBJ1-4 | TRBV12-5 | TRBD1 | CASGLVHGTGLSLEKLFF
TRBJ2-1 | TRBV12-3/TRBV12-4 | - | CASSSYNEQFF
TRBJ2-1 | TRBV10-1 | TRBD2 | CASSALSGGEQFF
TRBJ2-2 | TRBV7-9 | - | CASSPLRPTNTGELFF
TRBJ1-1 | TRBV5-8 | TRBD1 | CASSFSGTVNTEAFF
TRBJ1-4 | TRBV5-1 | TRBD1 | CASTRGQGAGNEKLFF
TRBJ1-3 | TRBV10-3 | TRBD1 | CAINPDRGVGNTIYF
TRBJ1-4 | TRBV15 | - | CATSTQGITNEKLFF
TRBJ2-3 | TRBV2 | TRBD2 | CASSEPAGGPGDTQYF
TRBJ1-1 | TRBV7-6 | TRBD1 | CASSLTGQEAFF
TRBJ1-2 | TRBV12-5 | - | CASGPRELNYGYTF
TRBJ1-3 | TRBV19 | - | CASSIEDGRRSRNTIYF
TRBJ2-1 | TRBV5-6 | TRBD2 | CASTSRTSGYNEQFF
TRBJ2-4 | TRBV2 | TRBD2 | CASRTSGNIQYF
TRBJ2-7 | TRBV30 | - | CAWSPIGEVHSYEQYF
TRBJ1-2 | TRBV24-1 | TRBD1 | CATSEPGQEPYGYTF
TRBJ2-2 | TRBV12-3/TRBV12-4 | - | CASRSTNPGELFF
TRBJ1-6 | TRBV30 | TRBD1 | CAWRGTGVSYNSPLHF
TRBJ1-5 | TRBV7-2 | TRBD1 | CASTPGQGAFDQPQHF
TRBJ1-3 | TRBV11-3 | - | CASRSVGSSGNTIYF
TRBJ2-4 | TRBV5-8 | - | CASSLSYPRDIQYF
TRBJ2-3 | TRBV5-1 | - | CASSLPYVRTDTQYF
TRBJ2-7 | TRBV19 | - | CASSIKTGFYEQYF
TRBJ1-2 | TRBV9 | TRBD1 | CASSVGPGGNYGYTF
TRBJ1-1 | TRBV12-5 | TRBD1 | CASGLGTGGLNTEAFF
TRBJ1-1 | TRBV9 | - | CASSVGLGGEAFF
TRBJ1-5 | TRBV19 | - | CASTIWGPGQPQHF
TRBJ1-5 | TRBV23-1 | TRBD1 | CASSQSRNRGERISGNQPQHF
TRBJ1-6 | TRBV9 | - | CASSVGQGQDNSPLHF
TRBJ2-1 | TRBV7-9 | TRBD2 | CASSPIAGGNNEQFF
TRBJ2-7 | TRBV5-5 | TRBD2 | CASSWAGGYEQYF
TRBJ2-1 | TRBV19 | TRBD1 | CASVGQAAGEQFF
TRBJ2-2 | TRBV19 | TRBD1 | CASTQRTGQTTGELFF
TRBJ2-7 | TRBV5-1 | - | CASSLIARAASYEQYF
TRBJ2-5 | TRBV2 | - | CASRATATQETQYF
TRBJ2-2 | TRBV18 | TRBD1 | CASSPPGQGLLNTGELFF
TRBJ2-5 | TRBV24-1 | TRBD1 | CATSAPGQGRPETQYF
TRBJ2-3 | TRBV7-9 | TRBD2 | CASSSLAGGPRTQYF
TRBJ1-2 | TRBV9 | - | CASSVRDTNYGYTF
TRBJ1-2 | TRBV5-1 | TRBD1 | CAIPTGAGYTF
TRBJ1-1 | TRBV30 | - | CAWSHLTGAFF
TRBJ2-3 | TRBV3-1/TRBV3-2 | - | CASSQEALRGSTDTQYF
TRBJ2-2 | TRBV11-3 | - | CASSLQGFPYTGELFF
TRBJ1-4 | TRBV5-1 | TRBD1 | CASSLGWGQGNEKLFF
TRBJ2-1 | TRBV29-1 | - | CSGTRENSNEQFF
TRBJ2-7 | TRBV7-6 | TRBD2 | CASSQMIAGINEQYF
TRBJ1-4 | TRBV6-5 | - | CASTRTLGSEEKLFF
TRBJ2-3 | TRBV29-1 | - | CSPTSISTDTQYF
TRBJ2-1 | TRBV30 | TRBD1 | CACSNRGDTRNEQFF
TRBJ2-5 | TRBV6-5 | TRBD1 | CASSPTDRVAGTQYF
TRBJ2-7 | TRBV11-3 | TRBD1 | CASSLRTGGAGEQYF
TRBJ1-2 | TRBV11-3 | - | CASSPTVGQGNGYTF
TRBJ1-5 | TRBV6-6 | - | CASSYSTGRSNQPQHF